A single sample is the source of the 21 T cell receptor beta chains below, sequenced in a study of Ad26.COV2.S vaccination and SARS-CoV-2 variants. Some clones are missing from TCRdb's copy, which holds only in-frame ones; the method was immunoSEQ multiplex PCR. The sample includes about half a million clones, roughly 87% of them seen just once. Treatment: around 19 received Ad26.COV2.S at low or high dose, single or two shots; about 5 received placebo; per-sample allocation not given. On day 63 after the first injection, vaccine and placebo recipients gave samples. Sequencing used peripheral blood, obtained in a trial of Ad26.COV2.S vaccine versus placebo. The receptors come from a person between 18 and 65 years old who received the Ad26.COV2.S COVID-19 vaccine or a placebo.

This clone was detected a few times. This sequence joins TRBV14 and TRBJ2-7; no definite D call. Germline-derived CDR1 and CDR2 are SGHDN and FVKESK. V lost 1 base and J 3 bases, leaving 7 bases between the germline ends. The CDR3 length is 13 residues. The CDR3 coding sequence is TGTGCCAGCAGCCAAGTTTTTAGCTACGAGCAGTACTTC. Translated, it gives CASSQVFSYEQYF.

V gene TRBV2 combines with J gene TRBJ1-2, with D maybe TRBD1 (6 bases). From germline, CDR1 is SNHLY and CDR2 FYNNEI. The CDR3 is 14 amino acids. V lost 4 bases and J 6 bases, leaving 15 bases between the germline ends. CDR3 in amino acids: CASSGLFKGDGYTF. CDR3 coding DNA: TGTGCCAGCAGTGGATTGTTCAAGGGGGATGGCTACACCTTC.

The V gene is TRBV28, the J gene TRBJ1-1, with 7 nucleotides matching TRBD1. CDR3 length: 17 amino acids. Per germline, CDR1 MDHEN and CDR2 SYDVKM. Trimming at V came to 7 bases and at J to 1 base, leaving 15 bases not matched to a gene. The CDR3 DNA reads as TGTGCCAGCATAGACCATCGGACAGGAAGGGGGAACACTGAAGCTTTCTTT. The encoded protein is CASIDHRTGRGNTEAFF. Complete variable domain (other parts from reference TRBV28 and TRBJ1-1): DVKVTQSSRYLVKRTGEKVFLECVQDMDHENMFWYRQDPGLGLRLIYFSYDVKMKEKGDIPEGYSVSREKKERFSLILESASTNQTSMYLCASIDHRTGRGNTEAFFGQGTRLTVV.

CDR3 in amino acids: CAVEGNTGELFF. The CDR3 nucleotides are TGTGCCGTGGAGGGGAACACCGGGGAGCTGTTTTTT. V gene TRBV6-5 combines with J gene TRBJ2-2; D may be TRBD2 (6 bases). With 11 bases removed from V and 1 base from J, the gap between germline ends came to 8 bases. The CDR3 has 12 amino acids. Germline V gives CDR1 MNHEY, CDR2 SVGAGI.

The chain has TRBV28 and TRBJ2-5; 9 nucleotides align to TRBD1. With V trimmed by 3 bases and J by 4 bases, 0 bases remained unmatched. CDR3 length: 13 residues. Germline CDR1 is MDHEN and CDR2 is SYDVKM. The CDR3 sequence is CASSLTGGETQYF. The CDR3 DNA sequence: TGTGCCAGCAGTTTGACAGGGGGAGAGACCCAGTACTTC.

The chain recombines TRBV6-1 with TRBJ2-3; 10 bases match TRBD2. V gave up 2 bases and J gave up 3 bases; unmatched junction bases: 8. In germline, CDR1 is MNHNS, CDR2 SASEGT. The CDR3 length is 17 residues. CDR3 DNA sequence: TGTGCCAGCAGTGAAACCCCCCTAGCGGGGGTTACAGATACGCAGTATTTT. It translates to CASSETPLAGVTDTQYF.

This clone came up once. The chain employs TRBV7-9 and TRBJ2-1; maybe TRBD1 (5 bases). The CDR3 is 19 amino acids. Germline CDR1 is SEHNR and CDR2 is FQNEAQ (reference sequence). V shed 0 bases and J shed 4 bases, with 22 bases lying between them. Here the CDR3 DNA reads TGTGCCAGCAGCTTAGCGTGGAAACAAGGGGCGAGGCGGTACAATGAGCAGTTCTTC. This translates into CASSLAWKQGARRYNEQFF. Filled out from reference TRBV7-9 and TRBJ2-1, the complete variable domain reads DTGVSQNPRHKITKRGQNVTFRCDPISEHNRLYWYRQTLGQGPEFLTYFQNEAQLEKSRLLSDRFSAERPKGSFSTLEIQRTEQGDSAMYLCASSLAWKQGARRYNEQFFGPGTRLTVL.

V usage is TRBV14 and J usage is TRBJ2-1; possibly TRBD2 for D (6 bases). The CDR3 totals 15 residues. Per the germline V gene, CDR1 is SGHDN and CDR2 is FVKESK. V was shortened by 1 base and J by 4 bases, with 11 bases between the two germline ends. In DNA, the CDR3 is TGTGCCAGCAGCCAAGCCGGGGGATCATACAATGAGCAGTTCTTC. As protein: CASSQAGGSYNEQFF.

J is TRBJ2-3 and V is TRBV2, with 8 bases that match TRBD2. V lost 5 bases to trimming and J lost 0 bases; unmatched junction nucleotides: 4. The CDR3 contains 15 residues. Germline-derived CDR1 and CDR2 are SNHLY and FYNNEI. DNA of the CDR3: TGTGCCAGCAGTCCTGGACTAGCTAGCACAGATACGCAGTATTTT. Encoded protein: CASSPGLASTDTQYF.

The V gene is TRBV5-1, the J gene TRBJ1-4, with D hard to call. CDR3 size: 15 residues. Per germline, CDR1 SGHRS and CDR2 YFSETQ. V was cut by 0 bases and J by 3 bases, with 9 bases left in between. The CDR3 nucleotides read TGCGCCAGCAGCTTGGTCGGCAGCTCTAATGAAAAACTGTTTTTT. Translating it yields CASSLVGSSNEKLFF.

The chain recombines TRBV2 with TRBJ2-6; 10 nucleotides agree with TRBD1. CDR1 SNHLY and CDR2 FYNNEI come from the germline V gene. The CDR3 runs to 19 residues. The V and J ends lost 4 bases and 2 bases, in that order; junction bases with no gene match: 11. Written as DNA, the CDR3 is TGTGCCAGCAGTGCTACCCCAGGACAGGGGGGCGCTGGGGCCAACGTCCTGACTTTC. Protein product: CASSATPGQGGAGANVLTF.

A remark on this clone: Distinct nucleotide sequences in the sample also encode this CDR3. The J gene is TRBJ2-5, the V gene TRBV2; no clear D gene. Germline V CDR1 and CDR2: SNHLY, FYNNEI. CDR3 length: 15 amino acids. The V gene lost 7 bases and the J gene lost 1 base, with 16 bases spanning the gap. As DNA, the CDR3 is TGTGCCAGCAATCGGTTTCCACCCGTCCAAGAGACCCAGTACTTC. This translates into CASNRFPPVQETQYF.

The gene calls are TRBV7-9 and TRBJ1-2; tentative D call: TRBD1 (5 bases). The germline V gene encodes CDR1 SEHNR and CDR2 FQNEAQ (reference sequence). The V gene lost 2 bases and the J gene lost 8 bases, with 18 bases spanning the gap. The CDR3 totals 15 residues. This chain's CDR3 is CASSLLGGETVGYTF. DNA of the CDR3: TGTGCCAGCAGCTTACTGGGAGGGGAAACCGTGGGCTACACCTTC.

This chain connects TRBV5-1 to TRBJ1-1; D perhaps matches TRBD1 (5 bases). The V gene lost 0 bases and the J gene lost 1 base, with 10 bases spanning the gap. CDR3 length: 15 residues. Per germline, CDR1 SGHRS and CDR2 YFSETQ. The CDR3 loop is CASSLAAGGNTEAFF. Here the CDR3 DNA reads TGCGCCAGCAGCTTGGCCGCCGGGGGGAACACTGAAGCTTTCTTT.

The rearrangement uses TRBV5-5 and TRBJ2-7; no reliable D call. CDR3 length equals 16 residues. Trimming left V 0 bases short and J 3 bases short, with 16 bases between. CDR1 SGHKS and CDR2 YYEKEE come from the germline V gene (reference sequence). The CDR3 loop reads CASSLVVQNGLYEQYF. CDR3 coding DNA: TGTGCCAGCAGCTTGGTCGTTCAGAACGGCCTCTACGAGCAGTACTTC.

The genes are TRBV5-1 and TRBJ2-5, with D perhaps TRBD2 (6 bases). CDR3 length equals 16 residues. Germline V gives CDR1 SGHRS, CDR2 YFSETQ. Trimming shortened V by 0 bases and J by 2 bases, and 14 bases separated the two germline ends. This chain's CDR3 is CASSLAFSGEQETQYF. CDR3 nucleotide sequence: TGCGCCAGCAGCTTGGCCTTTTCGGGGGAGCAAGAGACCCAGTACTTC.

The chain recombines TRBV2 with TRBJ1-1; D gene unclear. The CDR3 consists of 13 residues. Trimming removed 7 bases at V and 0 bases at J, with 9 bases between. Looked up from germline, CDR1 is SNHLY and CDR2 is FYNNEI. CDR3 protein: CASTWTVNTEAFF. CDR3 DNA sequence: TGTGCCAGCACTTGGACGGTGAACACTGAAGCTTTCTTT.

The chain has TRBV27 and TRBJ2-7, with D perhaps TRBD2 (6 bases). V was pared by 3 bases and J by 3 bases, with 9 bases between. Germline-derived CDR1 and CDR2 are MNHEY and SMNVEV (reference sequence). This CDR3 contains 13 residues. The CDR3 loop reads CASSLGLDYEQYF. In DNA, the CDR3 is TGTGCCAGCAGTTTGGGACTGGACTACGAGCAGTACTTC.

The chain is built from TRBV15 and TRBJ1-1; TRBD1 matches at 9 bases. V lost 3 bases to trimming and J lost 5 bases; unmatched junction nucleotides: 13. Germline V CDR1 and CDR2: LNHNV, YYDKDF (reference sequence). This CDR3 has 17 residues. The CDR3 DNA reads as TGTGCCACCAGCAGGACTGGACAGGGGAAGTTGCGTACTGAAGCTTTCTTT. Encoded protein: CATSRTGQGKLRTEAFF.

This chain uses TRBV28 with TRBJ2-7; no reliable D call. The CDR3 spans 15 residues. Germline values: CDR1 MDHEN, CDR2 SYDVKM. Trimming took 5 bases from V and 2 from J, leaving 16 bases between them. The CDR3 protein is CASSTAQKGPYEQYF. The CDR3 DNA follows: TGTGCCAGCAGTACCGCACAAAAAGGCCCCTACGAGCAGTACTTC.

This clone was detected a few times. J is TRBJ1-6 and V is TRBV6-5, with 10 bases lining up with TRBD1. Losses at the gene ends were 3 bases for V and 9 bases for J; bases not matched to a gene: 8. This CDR3 has 16 amino acids. The V gene's germline CDR1 is MNHEY and CDR2 SVGAGI. As DNA, the CDR3 is TGTGCCAGCAGTTATGCTCGGGACAGGGGCTCTTCACCCCTCCACTTT. It specifies CASSYARDRGSSPLHF.